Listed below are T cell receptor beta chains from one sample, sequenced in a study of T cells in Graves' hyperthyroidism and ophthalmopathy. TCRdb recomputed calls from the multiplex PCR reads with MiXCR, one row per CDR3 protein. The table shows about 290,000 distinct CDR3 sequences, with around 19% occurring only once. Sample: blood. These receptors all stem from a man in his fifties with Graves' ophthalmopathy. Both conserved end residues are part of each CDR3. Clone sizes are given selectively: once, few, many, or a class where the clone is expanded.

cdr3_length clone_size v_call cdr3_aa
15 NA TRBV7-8 CASSSKLAVQETQYF
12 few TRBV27 CASSDRGVTLHF
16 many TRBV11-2 CASSKTGGPNTGELFF
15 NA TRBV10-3 CAIKASGNSYNEQFF
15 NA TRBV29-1 CSVRTGTGNYNEQFF
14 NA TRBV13 CASSPLSGTGELSF
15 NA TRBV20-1 CSARGLLAHTDTQYF
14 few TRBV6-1 CASSLTGGGEKLFF
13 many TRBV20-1 CSVWTSGAYEQYF
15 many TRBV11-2 CASSLVAGEGYEQYF
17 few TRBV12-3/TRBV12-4 CASTPYGGQPSGNTIYF
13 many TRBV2 CASSVRAGDTQYF
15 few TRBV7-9 CASSWDLQGADTQYF
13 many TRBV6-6 CASSYEGVGGYTF
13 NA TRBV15 CATSEAWDTEAFF
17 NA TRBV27 CASSRTLAGGFTDTQYF
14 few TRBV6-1 CASTPGGDRYEQYF
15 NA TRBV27 CASSSIGDRRGGYTF
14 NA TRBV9 CASSVVGTLYGYTF
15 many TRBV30 CAWKERASGSYEQYF
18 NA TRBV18 CASSPRLAGGPNTGELFF
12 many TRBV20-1 CSATNLQSEQYF
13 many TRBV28 CASTRMESSPLHF
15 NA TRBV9 CASSVDRGSSYEQYF
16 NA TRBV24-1 CATSDPGQGASDTQYF
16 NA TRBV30 CAWSDFSGRGHDEQFF
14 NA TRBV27 CASSLYQAYSPLHF
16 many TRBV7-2 CASSLVGGYPPYEQYF
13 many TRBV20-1 CSAVSTGLDEQFF
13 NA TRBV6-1 CAGGLRGDQPQHF
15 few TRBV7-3 CASSGLGAGGSKLFF
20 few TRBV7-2 CASSLAPTGRQHLAKNIQYF
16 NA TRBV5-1 CASSLAPGARDTEAFF
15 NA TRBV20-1 CGASSTGGPADTQYF
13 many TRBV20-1 CSTRPSGVLEQYF
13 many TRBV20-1 CSAHYPGGAGYTF
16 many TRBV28 CASSFALAGLTYEQYF